Here is one T cell receptor (beta chain) with its context. The CDR3 spans 14 residues. The ends were cut back, 1 base at V and 7 bases at J, with 10 bases in the middle. Germline V gene data show CDR1 as SGHTA and CDR2 as FQGNSA. Primers included in the PCR were 60 Vbeta and 13 Jbeta primers. TCRdb's table, derived via immunoSEQ multiplex PCR, lists solely in-frame clones and lacks some. The sample shows 140,000 to 150,000 clones, more than 60% of them seen only once. Donors in the study were healthy people who gave bone marrow. This sample is drawn from a study of cytomegalovirus exposure and HLA in healthy donors.

The sequencing input was PBMCs. The TCR sequence derives from a man aged 40-55 years in good health and CMV-seropositive. The chain couples TRBV7-2 to TRBJ1-4; D gene uncertain. This chain's CDR3 is CASSLGSVGEKLFF. The DNA for the CDR3 is TGTGCCAGCAGCTTAGGAAGCGTCGGTGAAAAACTGTTTTTT.